The 11 T cell receptor beta chains given below trace back to one sample, sequenced in a study of T cells expressing NK-cell markers. TCRdb re-called the 5' RACE reads and shows each CDR3 protein once, DNA omitted. This sample contains 450,000 to 600,000 distinct CDR3 sequences. Sequencing was performed on blood T cells: a sorted CD56 or NKG2C T cell subset, CD4+ or CD8+ T cells, or bulk PBMC T cells (not recorded which). The receptor set was obtained from a man aged 18-30 years in good health.

The rearrangement joins TRBV18 to TRBJ2-1; there is no DNA to check the TCRdb D call of TRBD2. The CDR3 sequence is 16 residues long. Looked up from germline, CDR1 is KGHSH and CDR2 is LQKENI. Here the CDR3 reads CASSPASGSLQAEQFF.

V gene TRBV11-2 combines with J gene TRBJ2-3; TCRdb's D call of TRBD2 is untestable without DNA. CDR3 length: 15 amino acids. The germline V gene encodes CDR1 SGHAT and CDR2 FQNNGV. Here the CDR3 reads CASSPTRTRRDTQYF.

The chain uses TRBV28 and TRBJ1-2; the D gene TCRdb calls, TRBD1, cannot be checked with no DNA. Germline V gene lookup returns CDR1 MDHEN and CDR2 SYDVKM. This CDR3 spans 15 amino acids. This CDR3 reads CASSLTGAGNYGYTF.

This chain uses TRBV5-4 with TRBJ1-1; TCRdb reports TRBD1, a call that lacks DNA to check it against. The CDR3 extends over 14 amino acids. From germline, CDR1 is SGHNT and CDR2 YYREEE (reference sequence). The CDR3 region is CASSSRTGNTEAFF.

The genes are TRBV19 and TRBJ2-1; the TCRdb call, TRBD2, lacks DNA for checking. The germline CDR1 and CDR2 sequences are LNHDA and SQIVND (reference sequence). This CDR3 has 16 residues. CDR3: CASSRTSGRATNEQFF.

This sequence joins TRBV6-5 and TRBJ2-4. Per the germline V gene, CDR1 is MNHEY and CDR2 is SVGAGI. This CDR3 region has 14 residues. The CDR3 region is CAISGVGFKNIQYF.

The chain employs TRBV6-5 and TRBJ2-1; TCRdb's assignment of TRBD2 cannot be checked, as there is no DNA. The CDR3 runs 15 residues. Per germline, CDR1 MNHEY and CDR2 SVGAGI. CDR3 loop: CASSYGTSGANEQFF.

This chain uses TRBV7-9 with TRBJ2-3; TCRdb's assignment of TRBD2 cannot be checked, as there is no DNA. CDR3 length: 17 residues. The germline V gene has CDR1 SEHNR and CDR2 FQNEAQ (reference sequence). CDR3 residues: CASSPRRGAGEADTQYF.

The chain carries TRBV7-9 and TRBJ1-2. The CDR3 totals 13 residues. Germline V lookup: CDR1 SEHNR, CDR2 FQNEAQ (reference sequence). Here the CDR3 reads CASYSEGFYGYTF. Complete variable domain (other parts from reference TRBV7-9 and TRBJ1-2): DTGVSQNPRHKITKRGQNVTFRCDPISEHNRLYWYRQTLGQGPEFLTYFQNEAQLEKSRLLSDRFSAERPKGSFSTLEIQRTEQGDSAMYLCASYSEGFYGYTFGSGTRLTVV.

The chain carries TRBV28 and TRBJ2-2; TCRdb returns TRBD2, unconfirmable since there is no DNA. This CDR3 spans 18 amino acids. CDR1 MDHEN and CDR2 SYDVKM come from the germline V gene. The CDR3 here is CASSTTGTSGRVTGELFF.

V gene TRBV9 combines with J gene TRBJ1-1. Germline V gene sequence: CDR1 SGDLS, CDR2 YYNGEE. This CDR3 region has 15 residues. CDR3: CASSPSPVVNTEAFF.